Below, one T cell receptor (beta chain) is given with its context. Its antigen is unidentified. These data are taken from a study of cytomegalovirus exposure and HLA in healthy donors. Across the whole study: About 85 million unique TCRs from HLA-typed donors were held in an early release of data.

CDR1 is SGHTA and CDR2 is FQGNSA in the germline V gene. Trimming removed 9 bases at V and 3 bases at J, with 14 bases between. The CDR3 consists of 13 residues. The PCR used 60 Vbeta and 13 Jbeta primers. The table came from immunoSEQ multiplex PCR; TCRdb's copy has only in-frame clones and leaves some out. In the table there are 120,000 to 150,000 clones, roughly 80% of which are singletons. The study's findings and limits: Judged likely to be a sequencing artifact was a cluster of highly shared sequence variants. As a later analysis showed, a missense DCLRE1C variant was linked to trimming of TCR beta V- and J-genes. Being indistinguishable, some V segments were excluded, TRBV6-2 and TRBV6-3 among them.

The chain joins TRBV7-2 to TRBJ2-5, with D tentatively TRBD2 (6 bases). Sequenced sample: PBMCs. The origin of this receptor is a female donor in good health and CMV-seronegative. The CDR3 region is CASTYGGKETQYF. The CDR3 DNA reads as TGTGCCAGTACTTATGGCGGGAAAGAGACCCAGTACTTC.